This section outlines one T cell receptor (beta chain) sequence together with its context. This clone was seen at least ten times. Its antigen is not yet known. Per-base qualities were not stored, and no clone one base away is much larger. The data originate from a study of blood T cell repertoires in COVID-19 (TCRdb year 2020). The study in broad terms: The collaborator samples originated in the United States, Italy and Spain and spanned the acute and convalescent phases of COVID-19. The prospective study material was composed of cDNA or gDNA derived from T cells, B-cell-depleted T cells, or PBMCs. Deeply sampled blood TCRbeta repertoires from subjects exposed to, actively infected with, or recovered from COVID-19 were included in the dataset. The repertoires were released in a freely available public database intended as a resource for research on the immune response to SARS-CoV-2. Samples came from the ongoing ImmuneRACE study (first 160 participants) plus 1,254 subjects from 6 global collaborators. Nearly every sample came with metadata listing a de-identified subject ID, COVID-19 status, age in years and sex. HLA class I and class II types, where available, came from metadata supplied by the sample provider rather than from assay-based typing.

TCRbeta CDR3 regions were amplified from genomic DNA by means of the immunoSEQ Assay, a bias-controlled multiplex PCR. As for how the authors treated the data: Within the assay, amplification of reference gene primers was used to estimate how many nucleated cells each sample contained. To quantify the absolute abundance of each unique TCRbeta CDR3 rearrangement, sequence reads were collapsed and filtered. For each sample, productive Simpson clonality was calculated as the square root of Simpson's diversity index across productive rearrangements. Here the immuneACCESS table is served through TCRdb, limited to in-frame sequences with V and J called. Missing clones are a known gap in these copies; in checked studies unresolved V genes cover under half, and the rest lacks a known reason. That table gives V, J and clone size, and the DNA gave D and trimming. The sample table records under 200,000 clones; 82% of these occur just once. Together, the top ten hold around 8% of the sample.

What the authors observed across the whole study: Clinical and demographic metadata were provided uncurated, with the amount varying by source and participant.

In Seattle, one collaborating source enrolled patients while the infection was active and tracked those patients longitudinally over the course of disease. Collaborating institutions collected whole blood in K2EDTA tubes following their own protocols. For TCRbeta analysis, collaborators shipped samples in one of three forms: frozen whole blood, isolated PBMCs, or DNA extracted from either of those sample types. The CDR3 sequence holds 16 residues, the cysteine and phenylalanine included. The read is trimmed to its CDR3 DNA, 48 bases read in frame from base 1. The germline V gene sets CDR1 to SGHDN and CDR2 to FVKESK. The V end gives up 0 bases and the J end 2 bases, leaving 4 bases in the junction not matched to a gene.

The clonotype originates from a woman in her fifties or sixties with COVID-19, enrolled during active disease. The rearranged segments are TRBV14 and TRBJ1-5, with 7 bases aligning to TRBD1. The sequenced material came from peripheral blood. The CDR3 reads CASSQDWGTGNQPQHF. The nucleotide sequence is TGTGCCAGCAGCCAAGATTGGGGGACAGGCAATCAGCCCCAGCATTTT.